This section outlines one T cell receptor beta chain sequence together with its context. Study processing details: Reference gene primer amplification gave estimated nucleated cell counts. Data came from immunoSEQ multiplex PCR; TCRdb stores just in-frame clones and leaves some out. V and J calls and clone size are as listed in that table; D and trimming were resolved from the DNA. The data hold about 400,000 clones, with approximately 90% observed a single time. The data were taken from a study of blood T cell repertoires in COVID-19. Study overall: The United States, Italy and Spain supplied acute and convalescent COVID-19 samples. Sample material is recorded as cDNA or gDNA derived from T cells, B-cell-depleted T cells, or PBMCs.

The CDR3 has 13 amino acids. The V and J ends lost 10 bases and 0 bases, in that order; junction bases with no gene match: 5. Germline assignment: CDR1 MGHDK and CDR2 SYGVNS. This TCR derives from a young woman with acute or convalescent COVID-19. The chain uses TRBV25-1 and TRBJ1-1; 7 bases align to TRBD1. Sequences were obtained from peripheral blood. Here the CDR3 reads CATWDSLNTEAFF. The CDR3 nucleotides are TGTGCCACCTGGGACAGCCTGAACACTGAAGCTTTCTTT.